This T cell receptor (beta chain) was recorded in a study of blood T cells in healthy people across ages. Alongside a J-beta primer mix, a sample-barcoded 5' primer served in a second PCR lasting about 7 to 11 cycles. TCRdb reprocessed the 5' RACE reads via MiXCR and lists one record per CDR3 protein. Here the sample spans approximately 810,000 distinct CDR3 sequences, roughly 40% being singletons. With regard to this clonotype: An end of the junction differs from the germline gene, which may be a read error.

What was sequenced was blood. This receptor was obtained from a man between 18 and 29 years old in good health.

The CDR3 reads CVSSYLSAADQYF. The CDR3 bases are TGTGTCAGCAGCTATCTTAGCGCAGCAGATCAGTATTTT. This rearrangement joins TRBV12-3 or TRBV12-4 to TRBJ2-3, with D possibly TRBD2 on 5 matching bases. The CDR3 is 13 amino acids.